Sequencing of this T cell receptor (beta chain) was carried out in a study of blood T cells in healthy people across ages. Findings and limits, study-wide: The fall in TCR beta diversity per million T cells was roughly linear with age.

This clonotype was seen more than once but under ten times. What it recognizes is unknown. Sample-barcoded 5' priming and a J-beta primer mix drove a second PCR of about 7 to 12 cycles. Every cDNA molecule carried a tag from a template-switch adaptor bearing 12 random nucleotides. TCRdb re-analysed the 5' RACE reads in MiXCR, keeping a single row per CDR3 protein. The profile covers hundreds of thousands of distinct CDR3 sequences, with roughly three fifths appearing a single time and over 30% taken by the ten largest. Per sample, extraction of total RNA gave at least 6 micrograms in every case. The CDR3 loop spans 16 amino acids. Between the trimmed V and J ends, which lost 1 base and 1 base, there was a span of 13 bases. CDR1 and CDR2 (germline): LGHNT, FRNRAP.

The J gene is TRBJ2-5, the V gene TRBV12-5; D gene ambiguous. Sequencing was done on a sample of blood. The sequence was obtained from a man in his 60s in good health. The CDR3 DNA follows: TGTGCTAGTGGTTTGGGGTCGCCGGGTGGCCAAGAGACCCAGTACTTC. Its protein product is CASGLGSPGGQETQYF.